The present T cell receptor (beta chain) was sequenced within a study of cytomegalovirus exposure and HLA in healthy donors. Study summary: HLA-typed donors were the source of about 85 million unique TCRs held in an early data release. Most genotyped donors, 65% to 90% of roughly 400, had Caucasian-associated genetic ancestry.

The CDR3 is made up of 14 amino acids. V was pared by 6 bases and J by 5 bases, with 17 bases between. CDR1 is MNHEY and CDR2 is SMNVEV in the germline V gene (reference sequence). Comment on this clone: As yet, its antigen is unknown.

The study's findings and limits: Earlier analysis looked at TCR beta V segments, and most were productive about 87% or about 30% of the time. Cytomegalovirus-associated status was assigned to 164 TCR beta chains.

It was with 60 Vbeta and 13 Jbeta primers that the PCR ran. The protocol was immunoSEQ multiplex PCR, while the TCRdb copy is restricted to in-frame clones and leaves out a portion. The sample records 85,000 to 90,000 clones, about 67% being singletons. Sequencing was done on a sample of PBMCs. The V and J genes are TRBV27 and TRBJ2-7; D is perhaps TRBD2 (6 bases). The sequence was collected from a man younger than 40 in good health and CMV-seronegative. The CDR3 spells CASSPIRRGNEQYF. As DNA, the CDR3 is TGTGCCAGCAGCCCCATCCGGCGGGGAAACGAGCAGTACTTC.